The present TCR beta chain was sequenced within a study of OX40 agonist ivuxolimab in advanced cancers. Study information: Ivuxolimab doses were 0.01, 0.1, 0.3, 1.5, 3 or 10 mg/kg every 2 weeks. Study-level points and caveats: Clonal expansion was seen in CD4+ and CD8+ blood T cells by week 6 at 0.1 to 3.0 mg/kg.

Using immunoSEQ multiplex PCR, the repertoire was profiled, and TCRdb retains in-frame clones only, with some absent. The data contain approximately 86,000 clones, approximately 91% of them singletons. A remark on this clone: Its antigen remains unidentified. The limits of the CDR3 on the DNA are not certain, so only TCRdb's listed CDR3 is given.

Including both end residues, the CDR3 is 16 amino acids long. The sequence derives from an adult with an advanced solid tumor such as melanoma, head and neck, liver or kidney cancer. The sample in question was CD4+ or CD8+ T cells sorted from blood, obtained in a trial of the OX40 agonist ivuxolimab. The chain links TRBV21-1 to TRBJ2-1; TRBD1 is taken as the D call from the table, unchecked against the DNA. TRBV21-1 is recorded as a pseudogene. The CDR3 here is CASSKVGQGIAYEQFF.